Below are 28 T cell receptor beta chains sequenced from a single sample in a study of cytomegalovirus exposure and HLA in healthy donors. The study ran its PCR with 60 Vbeta and 13 Jbeta primers. The repertoire was sequenced with immunoSEQ multiplex PCR; TCRdb's copy has only in-frame clones and lacks some. The sample includes some 120,000 clones, approximately 80% of them seen just once. The specimen sequenced was PBMCs. The receptors shown here come from a male donor in good health and CMV-seropositive.

The rearrangement links TRBV7-2 to TRBJ2-7, with D possibly matching TRBD1 (5 bases). V lost 5 bases, J lost 4 bases, and 21 bases lay in between. This CDR3 has 16 residues. Germline V gene lookup returns CDR1 SGHTA and CDR2 FQGNSA. The CDR3 sequence is CASSDLRVAREYEQYF. CDR3 coding DNA: TGTGCCAGCAGCGACTTAAGGGTGGCCAGGGAATACGAGCAGTACTTC.

The chain combines TRBV18 with TRBJ2-5, with D maybe TRBD2 (5 bases). Trimming left V 0 bases short and J 2 bases short, with 7 bases between. The CDR3 extends over 14 amino acids. Germline-derived CDR1 and CDR2 are KGHSH and LQKENI. The CDR3: CASSPPVAQETQYF. CDR3 nucleotides: TGTGCCAGCTCACCACCGGTAGCGCAAGAGACCCAGTACTTC.

The chain has TRBV7-2 and TRBJ2-3; 10 bases are shared with TRBD2. V was clipped by 1 base and J by 5 bases; unmatched bases: 12. The germline V gene encodes CDR1 SGHTA and CDR2 FQGNSA. This CDR3 comprises 18 residues. DNA of the CDR3: TGTGCCAGCAGCTTAGTTCGTCCTAGCGGGAGTTTTGTAGATACGCAGTATTTT. Its translation: CASSLVRPSGSFVDTQYF.

The chain's CDR3 is CASSLVGQGAGEQYF. For the CDR3, the DNA is TGTGCCAGCAGCTTGGTAGGACAGGGGGCTGGGGAGCAGTACTTC. The rearrangement joins TRBV5-6 to TRBJ2-7, with 11 positions matching TRBD1. V lost 0 bases, J lost 7 bases, and 6 bases stayed unmatched. Germline V gives CDR1 SGHDT, CDR2 YYEEEE. The CDR3 covers 15 residues.

V gene TRBV9 combines with J gene TRBJ2-7; D call uncertain. The CDR3 consists of 13 residues. Germline assignment: CDR1 SGDLS and CDR2 YYNGEE. The V gene lost 4 bases and the J gene lost 2 bases, with 10 bases spanning the gap. The CDR3 coding sequence is TGTGCCAGCAGCTCATCCGAGCCCTACGAGCAGTACTTC. Its translation: CASSSSEPYEQYF.

The rearrangement uses TRBV11-2 and TRBJ1-5, with D unresolved. V was cut by 5 bases and J by 7 bases, with 15 bases left in between. The CDR3 length is 14 residues. Looked up from germline, CDR1 is SGHAT and CDR2 is FQNNGV. CDR3 DNA: TGTGCCAGCAGCCCCCACTCGGGGAACCAGCCCCAGCATTTT. Translated, it gives CASSPHSGNQPQHF.

This clone has a single count. The chain has TRBV10-3 and TRBJ2-6; no definite D call. This CDR3 is built from 14 residues. Deletions cut 6 bases from V and 1 base from J, with 7 bases between. CDR1 and CDR2 from the germline V gene are ENHRY and SYGVKD. In DNA form, the CDR3 reads TGTGCCATCAGCGCCGGTTCTGGGGCCAACGTCCTGACTTTC. Its translation is CAISAGSGANVLTF.

J is TRBJ2-3 and V is TRBV7-8; D is uncertain. Trimming removed 7 bases at V and 4 bases at J, with 15 bases between. The CDR3 is 14 amino acids. Germline CDR1 is SGHVS and CDR2 is FQNEAQ. CDR3 in amino acids: CASKLGLGADTQYF. The CDR3, as DNA: TGTGCCAGCAAGTTGGGTTTGGGCGCAGATACGCAGTATTTT.

The V and J genes are TRBV5-4 and TRBJ2-1; the D is unclear. The V end lost 0 bases, the J end lost 6 bases, and 10 bases lay between the germline ends. This CDR3 has 14 residues. Germline lookup yields CDR1 SGHNT and CDR2 YYREEE (reference sequence). CDR3 protein: CASSLVRVGNEQFF. CDR3 DNA sequence: TGTGCCAGCAGCTTGGTCCGGGTTGGCAATGAGCAGTTCTTC.

The genes are TRBV28 and TRBJ1-2, with 10 bases identical to TRBD1. Germline loops: CDR1 MDHEN, CDR2 SYDVKM. This CDR3 has 15 amino acids. J lost 7 bases, V lost 5 bases, and 10 bases had no gene match. The DNA for the CDR3 is TGTGCCAGCAGTCCCACGCCCGGGACAGGGGCTGGCTACACCTTC. It is translated as CASSPTPGTGAGYTF.

The J gene is TRBJ1-6, the V gene TRBV11-1; D is perhaps TRBD1 (5 bases). Between the trimmed V and J ends, which lost 5 bases and 8 bases, there was a span of 13 bases. The CDR3 contains 14 residues. Germline V CDR1 and CDR2: SGHAT, FQDESV (reference sequence). The CDR3 sequence is CASSDQGSDSPLHF. CDR3 coding DNA: TGTGCCAGCAGCGACCAGGGAAGCGATTCACCCCTCCACTTT.

CDR3 protein: CASSLRTGPDYEQFF. CDR3 sequence (DNA): TGTGCCAGCAGCCTAAGGACAGGGCCTGACTATGAGCAGTTCTTC. The chain couples TRBV7-2 to TRBJ2-1; the match to TRBD1 covers 8 bases. The J segment lost 8 bases and the V segment lost 5 bases, leaving 11 bases of the junction unmatched. Germline values: CDR1 SGHTA, CDR2 FQGNSA. The CDR3 totals 15 residues.

V gene TRBV5-1 combines with J gene TRBJ2-7, with D tentatively TRBD2 (6 bases). The germline V gene has CDR1 SGHRS and CDR2 YFSETQ. Trimming took 3 bases from V and 3 from J, leaving 16 bases between them. The CDR3 contains 15 residues. The CDR3: CASSSSGRIGYEQYF. For the CDR3, the DNA is TGCGCCAGCAGCTCCTCGGGGAGGATTGGCTACGAGCAGTACTTC.

The chain couples TRBV27 to TRBJ2-7; D might be TRBD2 (7 bases). Per germline, CDR1 MNHEY and CDR2 SMNVEV (reference sequence). This CDR3 has 14 residues. V lost 2 bases to trimming and J lost 1 base, with 9 bases between them. The CDR3 nucleotides read TGTGCCAGCAGTTTAAGGGGGGGTTCCTACGAGCAGTACTTC. Residues: CASSLRGGSYEQYF.

V usage is TRBV4-3 and J usage is TRBJ2-2; weak D call: TRBD2 (6 bases). The germline V gene has CDR1 LGHNA and CDR2 YSLEER. V was cut by 3 bases and J by 1 base, with 15 bases left in between. The length of the CDR3 is 17 residues. This CDR3 is CASSQTAYGGNTGELFF. The CDR3 coding sequence is TGCGCCAGCAGCCAGACCGCCTACGGGGGGAACACCGGGGAGCTGTTTTTT.

This rearrangement joins TRBV18 to TRBJ2-7; 11 bases line up with TRBD2. Germline V gene data show CDR1 as KGHSH and CDR2 as LQKENI. CDR3 length: 15 residues. Trimming removed 0 bases from V and 4 bases from J; junction bases left unmatched: 2. The CDR3 here is CASSPPTSGMYEQYF. CDR3 nucleotide sequence: TGTGCCAGCTCACCACCGACTAGCGGGATGTACGAGCAGTACTTC.

The chain's CDR3 is CASSLSELGGVENIQYF. In nucleotides, the CDR3 is TGTGCCAGCAGTTTATCGGAATTGGGGGGAGTGGAAAACATTCAGTACTTC. This chain joins TRBV27 and TRBJ2-4; tentative D call: TRBD2 (6 bases). The CDR3 loop spans 17 amino acids. The V and J ends lost 0 bases and 5 bases respectively, with 17 bases between them. Germline-derived CDR1 and CDR2 are MNHEY and SMNVEV (reference sequence).

This sequence joins TRBV9 and TRBJ2-1; D unclear. CDR3 length equals 14 residues. Trimming left V 0 bases short and J 3 bases short, with 7 bases between. CDR1 is SGDLS, CDR2 YYNGEE, per germline. The CDR3 nucleotides read TGTGCCAGCAGCGTAGCTTCGGGCTACAATGAGCAGTTCTTC. This encodes CASSVASGYNEQFF.

This clone has more than one count but fewer than ten. The V call is TRBV7-2, the J call TRBJ2-2; the D gene is possibly TRBD2 (5 bases). CDR3 length equals 15 residues. Per germline, CDR1 SGHTA and CDR2 FQGNSA. V gave up 1 base and J gave up 4 bases, with 10 bases separating them. CDR3 loop: CASSLGLAFTGELFF. The CDR3 DNA reads TGTGCCAGCAGCTTAGGCCTAGCTTTCACCGGGGAGCTGTTTTTT.

Comments on this clone: The junction and the germline gene differ at one end; a read error may be behind it. CDR3: CASSYPGQPMARGAF. For the CDR3, the DNA is TGTGCCAGCAGTTACCCCGGACAGCCTATGGCTAGAGGCGCCTTC. The rearrangement links TRBV28 to TRBJ1-2; a possible D gene is TRBD1 (6 bases). The germline gives CDR1 MDHEN, CDR2 SYDVKM. The CDR3 consists of 15 residues.

V and J are TRBV6-5 and TRBJ1-3; D is unclear. Germline lookup yields CDR1 MNHEY and CDR2 SVGAGI. The length of the CDR3 is 15 residues. V was shortened by 2 bases and J by 0 bases, with 8 bases between the two germline ends. The CDR3 bases are TGTGCCAGCAGTTACGGGGAGAGCTCTGGAAACACCATATATTTT. Protein: CASSYGESSGNTIYF.

CDR3 nucleotide sequence: TGTGCCAGCAGGAGAACGGGCAATGAGCAGTTCTTC. Translation: CASRRTGNEQFF. The chain has TRBV28 and TRBJ2-1; D call uncertain. This CDR3 has 12 amino acids. V was clipped by 6 bases and J by 6 bases, with 9 bases between them. Germline V gene sequence: CDR1 MDHEN, CDR2 SYDVKM.

This clone was recorded only once. The chain has TRBV7-6 and TRBJ2-5; D may be TRBD2 (5 bases). V was pared by 5 bases and J by 7 bases, with 8 bases between. The CDR3 sequence is 11 residues long. Germline V gene data show CDR1 as SGHVS and CDR2 as FNYEAQ. CDR3 DNA: TGTGCCAGCAGCCTCCGGGGGACCCAGTACTTC. Its protein is CASSLRGTQYF.

CDR3 coding DNA: TGTGCCAGCAGCCCCACAGGGGCGGCCCTGAACACTGAAGCTTTCTTT. Its translation is CASSPTGAALNTEAFF. The chain employs TRBV5-4 and TRBJ1-1; 7 bases fit TRBD1. This CDR3 has 16 residues. Germline trimming cut 4 bases from V and 0 bases from J; bases unmatched to any gene: 9. Germline V gene data show CDR1 as SGHNT and CDR2 as YYREEE (reference sequence).

CDR3 nucleotide sequence: TGTGCCAGCAGCCCGCGGACAGTTTATAATTCACCCCTCCACTTT. Translated: CASSPRTVYNSPLHF. J is TRBJ1-6 and V is TRBV7-6, with D possibly being TRBD1 (6 bases). The CDR3 is made up of 15 amino acids. CDR1 and CDR2 (germline): SGHVS, FNYEAQ. Trimming removed 5 bases at V and 4 bases at J, with 12 bases between.

V usage is TRBV14 and J usage is TRBJ2-5; 7 bases match TRBD2. The CDR3 runs 13 residues. With 6 bases clipped from V and 2 bases from J, the junction kept 3 bases outside the gene matches. The V gene's germline CDR1 is SGHDN and CDR2 FVKESK. CDR3 loop: CASSRREQETQYF. CDR3 bases: TGTGCCAGCAGTAGGCGGGAGCAAGAGACCCAGTACTTC.

In DNA, the CDR3 is TGTGCCAGCAGCTTAGGGACAGGGGAATACGAGCAGTACTTC. This encodes CASSLGTGEYEQYF. The chain recombines TRBV7-2 with TRBJ2-7, with 9 bases lining up with TRBD1. Germline-derived CDR1 and CDR2 are SGHTA and FQGNSA. This CDR3 region has 14 residues. The V gene end was trimmed by 1 base and the J gene end by 4 bases; junction bases not matched to a gene: 2. Full variable domain (remainder filled in from reference TRBV7-2 and TRBJ2-7): GAGVSQSPSNKVTEKGKDVELRCDPISGHTALYWYRQSLGQGLEFLIYFQGNSAPDKSGLPSDRFSAERTGGSVSTLTIQRTQQEDSAVYLCASSLGTGEYEQYFGPGTRLTVT.

The chain recombines TRBV27 with TRBJ1-1, with no clear D. Trimming removed 5 bases at V and 0 bases at J, with 16 bases between. In germline, CDR1 is MNHEY, CDR2 SMNVEV (reference sequence). This CDR3 comprises 16 residues. The CDR3 nucleotides read TGTGCCAGCAGTCCTCCACCGACACCTATGAACACTGAAGCTTTCTTT. Encoded protein: CASSPPPTPMNTEAFF.